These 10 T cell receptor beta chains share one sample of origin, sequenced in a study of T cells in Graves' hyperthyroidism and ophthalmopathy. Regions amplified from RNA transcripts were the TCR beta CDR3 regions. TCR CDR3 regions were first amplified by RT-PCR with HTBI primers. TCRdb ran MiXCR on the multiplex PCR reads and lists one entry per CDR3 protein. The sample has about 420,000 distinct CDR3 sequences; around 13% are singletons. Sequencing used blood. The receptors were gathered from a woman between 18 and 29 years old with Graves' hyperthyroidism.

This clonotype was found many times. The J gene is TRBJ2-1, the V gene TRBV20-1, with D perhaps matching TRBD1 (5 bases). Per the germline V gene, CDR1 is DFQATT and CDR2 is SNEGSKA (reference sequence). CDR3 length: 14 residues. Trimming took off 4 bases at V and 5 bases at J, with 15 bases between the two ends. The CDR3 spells CSATGQGRNNEQFF. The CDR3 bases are TGCAGTGCTACTGGGCAGGGCCGAAACAATGAGCAGTTCTTC.

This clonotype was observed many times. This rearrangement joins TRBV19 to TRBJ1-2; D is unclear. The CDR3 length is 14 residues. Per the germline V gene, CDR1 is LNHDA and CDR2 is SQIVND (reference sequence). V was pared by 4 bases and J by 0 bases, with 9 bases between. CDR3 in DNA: TGTGCCAGTAGTACGGGGATAGCTAACTATGGCTACACCTTC. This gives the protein CASSTGIANYGYTF.

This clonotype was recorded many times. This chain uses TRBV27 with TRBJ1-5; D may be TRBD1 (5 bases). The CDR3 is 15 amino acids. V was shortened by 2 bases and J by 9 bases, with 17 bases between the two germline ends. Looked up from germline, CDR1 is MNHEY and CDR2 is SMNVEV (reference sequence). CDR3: CASSLGRGGLGPQHF. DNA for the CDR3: TGTGCCAGCAGTTTAGGGAGGGGTGGGCTTGGGCCCCAGCATTTT.

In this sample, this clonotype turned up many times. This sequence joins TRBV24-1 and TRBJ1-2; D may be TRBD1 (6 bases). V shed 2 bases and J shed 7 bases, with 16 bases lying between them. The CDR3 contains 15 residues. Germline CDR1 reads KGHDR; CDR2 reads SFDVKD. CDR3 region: CATSDSRAQGTGYTF. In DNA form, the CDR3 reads TGTGCCACCAGTGATTCCCGGGCCCAGGGGACTGGCTACACCTTC.

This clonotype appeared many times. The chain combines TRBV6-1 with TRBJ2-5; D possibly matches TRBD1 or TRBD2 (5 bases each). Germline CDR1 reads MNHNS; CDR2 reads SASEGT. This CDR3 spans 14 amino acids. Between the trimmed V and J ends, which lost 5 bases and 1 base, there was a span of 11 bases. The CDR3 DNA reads TGTGCCAGCAGTTCCGGGACGTTCCAAGAGACCCAGTACTTC. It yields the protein CASSSGTFQETQYF.

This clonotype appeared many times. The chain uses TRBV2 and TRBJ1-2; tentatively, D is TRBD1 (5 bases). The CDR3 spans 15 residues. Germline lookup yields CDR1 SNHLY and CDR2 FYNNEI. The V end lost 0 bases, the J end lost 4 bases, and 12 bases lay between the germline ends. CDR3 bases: TGTGCCAGCAGTGAAGCAACGGGGGTTGGCTATGGCTACACCTTC. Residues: CASSEATGVGYGYTF. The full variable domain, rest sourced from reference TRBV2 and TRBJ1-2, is EPEVTQTPSHQVTQMGQEVILRCVPISNHLYFYWYRQILGQKVEFLVSFYNNEISEKSEIFDDQFSVERPDGSNFTLKIRSTKLEDSAMYFCASSEATGVGYGYTFGSGTRLTVV.

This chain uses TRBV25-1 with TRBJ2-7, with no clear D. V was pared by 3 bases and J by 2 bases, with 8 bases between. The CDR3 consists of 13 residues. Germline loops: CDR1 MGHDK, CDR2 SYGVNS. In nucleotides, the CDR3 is TGTGCCAGCAGTGAGGGCAGTACCTACGAGCAGTACTTC. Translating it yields CASSEGSTYEQYF.

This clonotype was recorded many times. CDR3 in DNA: TGTGCCTGGGAGGGACAGAGGAACACTGAAGCTTTCTTT. Its translation is CAWEGQRNTEAFF. The chain carries TRBV30 and TRBJ1-1, with TRBD1 matching over 7 bases. This CDR3 is built from 13 residues. V lost 5 bases to trimming and J lost 1 base; unmatched junction nucleotides: 4. Germline assignment: CDR1 GTSNPN and CDR2 SVGIG (reference sequence).

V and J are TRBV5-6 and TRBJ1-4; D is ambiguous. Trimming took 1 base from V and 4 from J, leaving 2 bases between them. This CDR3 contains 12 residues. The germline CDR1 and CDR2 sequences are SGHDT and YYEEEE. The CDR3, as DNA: TGTGCCAGCAGCTTGTTTAATGAAAAACTGTTTTTT. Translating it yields CASSLFNEKLFF. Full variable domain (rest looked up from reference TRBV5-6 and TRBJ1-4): DAGVTQSPTHLIKTRGQQVTLRCSPKSGHDTVSWYQQALGQGPQFIFQYYEEEERQRGNFPDRFSGHQFPNYSSELNVNALLLGDSALYLCASSLFNEKLFFGSGTQLSVL.

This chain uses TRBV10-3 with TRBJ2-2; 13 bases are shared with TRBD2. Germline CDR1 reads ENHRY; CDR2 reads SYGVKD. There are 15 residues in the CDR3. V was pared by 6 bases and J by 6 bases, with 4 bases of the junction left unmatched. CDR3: CAIRTGLAGSGELFF. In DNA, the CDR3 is TGTGCCATCAGGACGGGACTAGCGGGATCCGGGGAGCTGTTTTTT.